A single sample is the source of the 18 T cell receptor beta chains below, sequenced in a study of OX40 agonist ivuxolimab in advanced cancers. Produced via immunoSEQ multiplex PCR; TCRdb's table is partial and in-frame only. The table lists tens of thousands of clones, over 80% of them singletons, with around 0.51% in the top ten. This sample comprised CD4+ or CD8+ T cells sorted from blood, obtained in a trial of the OX40 agonist ivuxolimab. All receptors derive from an adult with an advanced solid tumor such as melanoma, head and neck, liver or kidney cancer.

This chain connects TRBV19 to TRBJ1-1, with D possibly matching TRBD1 (6 bases). Trimming cost V 3 bases and J 7 bases, with 21 bases left between them. This CDR3 comprises 16 residues. Germline-derived CDR1 and CDR2 are LNHDA and SQIVND (reference sequence). DNA for the CDR3: TGTGCCAGTAGTATGGGGGTCGGGGGGCGTTCGGGTGAAGCTTTCTTT. Translated, it gives CASSMGVGGRSGEAFF.

The chain uses TRBV20-1 and TRBJ2-7; either TRBD1 or TRBD2 may supply D (5 bases each). Trimming took 1 base from V and 12 from J, leaving 13 bases between them. From germline, CDR1 is DFQATT and CDR2 SNEGSKA (reference sequence). The CDR3 is 11 residues long. This CDR3 reads CSARAGTAGYF. Written as DNA, the CDR3 is TGCAGTGCTAGAGCCGGGACCGCCGGGTACTTC.

Of note for this clone: Sequence at one end of the junction differs from germline and may be a read error. The chain recombines TRBV19 with TRBJ2-5; D uncertain. Germline-derived CDR1 and CDR2 are LNHDA and SQIVND (reference sequence). The CDR3 is made up of 13 amino acids. CDR3 in amino acids: CASSVDGQETQYF. The CDR3 DNA follows: TGTGCCAGTAGTGTAGACGGCCAAGAGACCCAGTACTTC.

CDR3 residues: CASSQAGGSHSEQFF. The CDR3 nucleotides read TGTGCCAGCAGCCAAGCGGGTGGGAGTCACAGTGAGCAGTTCTTC. The chain couples TRBV14 to TRBJ2-1, with D possibly being TRBD2 (5 bases). The V end was cut by 1 base, the J end by 9 bases, with 16 bases between. Germline CDR1 reads SGHDN; CDR2 reads FVKESK. This CDR3 region has 15 residues. Together with reference TRBV14 and TRBJ2-1, the CDR3 gives the full variable domain: EAGVTQFPSHSVIEKGQTVTLRCDPISGHDNLYWYRRVMGKEIKFLLHFVKESKQDESGMPNNRFLAERTGGTYSTLKVQPAELEDSGVYFCASSQAGGSHSEQFFGPGTRLTVL.

The chain has TRBV19 and TRBJ2-5, with TRBD1 as a possible D gene (6 bases). CDR3 size: 13 residues. Germline V gene data show CDR1 as LNHDA and CDR2 as SQIVND (reference sequence). V was shortened by 5 bases and J by 5 bases, with 12 bases between the two germline ends. The CDR3 loop is CASSVLRGETQYF. In DNA form, the CDR3 reads TGTGCCAGTAGTGTACTAAGGGGGGAGACCCAGTACTTC.

This clone appeared a single time. CDR3 residues: CASSLGRSTSEQFF. The CDR3 DNA sequence: TGTGCCAGCAGTTTAGGCAGAAGTACAAGTGAGCAGTTCTTC. The chain combines TRBV27 with TRBJ2-1; D is uncertain. The CDR3 has 14 residues. Germline V CDR1 and CDR2: MNHEY, SMNVEV (reference sequence). V lost 2 bases, J lost 9 bases, and 14 bases lay in between.

The J gene is TRBJ2-7, the V gene TRBV29-1, with D unclear. CDR1 and CDR2 from the germline V gene are SQVTM and ANQGSEA. Trimming left V 4 bases short and J 0 bases short, with 10 bases between. This CDR3 is 13 amino acids long. Here the CDR3 DNA reads TGCAGCGTTGCCTGGGGTGACTCCTACGAGCAGTACTTC. Its translation is CSVAWGDSYEQYF.

V gene TRBV19 combines with J gene TRBJ2-7; a weak D match, TRBD2 (5 bases). Trimming removed 1 base from V and 4 bases from J, with 11 bases in between. CDR3 length: 14 residues. The V gene's germline CDR1 is LNHDA and CDR2 SQIVND (reference sequence). CDR3 DNA: TGTGCCAGTAGTATAGGTGGGAGCCCATACGAGCAGTACTTC. Translating it yields CASSIGGSPYEQYF.

CDR3 sequence reads: CASSPEGTGLQPQHF. The DNA of the CDR3 is TGTGCCAGCAGTCCCGAAGGGACAGGGCTTCAGCCCCAGCATTTT. J is TRBJ1-5 and V is TRBV6-1; TRBD1 agrees at 9 bases. CDR3 size: 15 residues. J gave up 6 bases and V 5 bases, and 8 bases lay outside the gene matches. Germline CDR1 is MNHNS and CDR2 is SASEGT.

The rearrangement uses TRBV29-1 and TRBJ2-1; D not certain. Trimming took off 8 bases at V and 2 bases at J, with 13 bases between the two ends. Germline V gene data show CDR1 as SQVTM and CDR2 as ANQGSEA. The CDR3 consists of 13 residues. DNA of the CDR3: TGCAGCACCTGGCCTGCCCCCTACAATGAGCAGTTCTTC. It codes for CSTWPAPYNEQFF.

The V call is TRBV5-1, the J call TRBJ2-3; D uncertain. This CDR3 is built from 14 residues. Trimming pared 0 bases from V and 2 bases from J, leaving 7 bases between. CDR1 and CDR2 (germline): SGHRS, YFSETQ. The CDR3 nucleotides read TGCGCCAGCAGCTTGGAGTACTACACAGATACGCAGTATTTT. Translated, it gives CASSLEYYTDTQYF.

V and J are TRBV28 and TRBJ2-7, with 11 bases aligning to TRBD1. The CDR3 spans 13 residues. V shed 8 bases and J 4 bases; nucleotides not matched to a gene: 4. The V gene's germline CDR1 is MDHEN and CDR2 SYDVKM. DNA for the CDR3: TGTGCCAGCTGGACAGGGGGCTCTTACGAGCAGTACTTC. Translated: CASWTGGSYEQYF. Combining the CDR3 with reference TRBV28 and TRBJ2-7 gives the whole variable domain DVKVTQSSRYLVKRTGEKVFLECVQDMDHENMFWYRQDPGLGLRLIYFSYDVKMKEKGDIPEGYSVSREKKERFSLILESASTNQTSMYLCASWTGGSYEQYFGPGTRLTVT.

Remarks on this clone: Other nucleotide sequences from this sample produce the same CDR3. The chain's CDR3 is CASSLSYNEQFF. For the CDR3, the DNA is TGCGCCAGCAGCCTTTCCTACAATGAGCAGTTCTTC. The gene calls are TRBV5-1 and TRBJ2-1; the D is unclear. The CDR3 is 12 amino acids. Germline V gene lookup returns CDR1 SGHRS and CDR2 YFSETQ. V lost 4 bases to trimming and J lost 1 base, with 3 bases between them.

CDR3 sequence reads: CASSITGAYTDTQYF. CDR3 in DNA: TGCGCCAGCAGCATTACGGGGGCTTACACAGATACGCAGTATTTT. The chain uses TRBV5-1 and TRBJ2-3; the D call may be TRBD1 or TRBD2 (6 bases each). CDR3 length: 15 residues. V shed 4 bases and J shed 2 bases, with 14 bases lying between them. Germline CDR1 is SGHRS and CDR2 is YFSETQ.

This rearrangement joins TRBV6-1 to TRBJ2-1, with 11 bases matching TRBD1. CDR1 is MNHNS and CDR2 is SASEGT in the germline V gene. The V gene end was trimmed by 8 bases and the J gene end by 4 bases; junction bases not matched to a gene: 1. This CDR3 has 13 residues. The DNA of the CDR3 is TGTGCCAGCCGGGACAGGGGGTACAATGAGCAGTTCTTC. Encoded protein: CASRDRGYNEQFF.

V and J are TRBV10-3 and TRBJ2-7; the D gene is possibly TRBD1 (5 bases). The CDR3 consists of 12 residues. The V and J ends lost 6 bases and 7 bases respectively, with 13 bases between them. The germline V gene encodes CDR1 ENHRY and CDR2 SYGVKD. CDR3 region: CAIRSGSGEQYF. CDR3 nucleotide sequence: TGTGCCATCAGATCAGGGTCGGGTGAGCAGTACTTC.

J is TRBJ2-3 and V is TRBV6-6, with a possible D match to TRBD2 (6 bases). Between the trimmed V and J ends, which lost 5 bases and 0 bases, there was a span of 12 bases. Germline CDR1 reads MNHNY; CDR2 reads SVGAGI (reference sequence). The CDR3 covers 15 residues. Written as DNA, the CDR3 is TGTGCCAGCAGTAGGTGGGGACTTAGCACAGATACGCAGTATTTT. This sequence encodes CASSRWGLSTDTQYF.

CDR3 sequence (DNA): TGTGCCAGCAGCTTTCTCGGGACAACCCAGTACTTC. It yields the protein CASSFLGTTQYF. The rearrangement joins TRBV11-2 to TRBJ2-5; D is perhaps TRBD1 (6 bases). Deletions cut 3 bases from V and 8 bases from J, with 10 bases between. Germline V gives CDR1 SGHAT, CDR2 FQNNGV. The CDR3 sequence is 12 residues long.